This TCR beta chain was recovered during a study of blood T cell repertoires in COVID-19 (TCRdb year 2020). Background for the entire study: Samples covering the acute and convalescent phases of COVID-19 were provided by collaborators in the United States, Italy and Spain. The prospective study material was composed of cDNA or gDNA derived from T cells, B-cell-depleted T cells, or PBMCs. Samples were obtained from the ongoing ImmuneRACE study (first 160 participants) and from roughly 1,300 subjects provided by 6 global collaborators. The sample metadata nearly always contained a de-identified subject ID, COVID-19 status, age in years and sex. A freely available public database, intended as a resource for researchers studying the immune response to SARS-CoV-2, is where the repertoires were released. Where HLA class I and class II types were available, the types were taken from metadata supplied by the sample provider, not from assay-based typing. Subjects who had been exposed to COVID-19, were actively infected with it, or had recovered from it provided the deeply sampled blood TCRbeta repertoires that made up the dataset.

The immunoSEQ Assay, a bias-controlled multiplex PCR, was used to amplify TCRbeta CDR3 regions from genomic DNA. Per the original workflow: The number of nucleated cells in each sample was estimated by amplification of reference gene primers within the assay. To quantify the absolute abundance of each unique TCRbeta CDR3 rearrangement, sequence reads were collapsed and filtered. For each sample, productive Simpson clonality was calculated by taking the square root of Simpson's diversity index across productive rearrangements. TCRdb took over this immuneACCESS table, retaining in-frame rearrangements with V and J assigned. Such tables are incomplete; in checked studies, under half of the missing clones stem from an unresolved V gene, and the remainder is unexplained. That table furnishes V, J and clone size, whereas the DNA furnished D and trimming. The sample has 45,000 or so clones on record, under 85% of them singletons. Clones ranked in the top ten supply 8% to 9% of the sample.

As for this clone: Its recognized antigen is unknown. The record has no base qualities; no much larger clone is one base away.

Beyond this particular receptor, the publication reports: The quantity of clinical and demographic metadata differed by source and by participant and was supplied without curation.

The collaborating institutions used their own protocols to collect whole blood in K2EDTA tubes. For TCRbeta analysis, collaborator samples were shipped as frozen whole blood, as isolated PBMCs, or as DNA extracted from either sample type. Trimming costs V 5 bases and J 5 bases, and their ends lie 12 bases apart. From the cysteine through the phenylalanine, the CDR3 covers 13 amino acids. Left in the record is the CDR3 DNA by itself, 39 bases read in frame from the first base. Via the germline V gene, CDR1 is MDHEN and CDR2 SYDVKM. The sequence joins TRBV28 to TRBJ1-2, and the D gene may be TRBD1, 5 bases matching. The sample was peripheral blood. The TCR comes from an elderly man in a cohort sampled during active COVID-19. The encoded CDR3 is CASSPGLLYGYTF. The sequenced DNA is TGTGCCAGCAGTCCGGGACTCCTGTATGGCTACACCTTC.